A selection of T cell receptor beta chains follows, all from one sample in a study of beta chain features in type 1 diabetes. The table came from immunoSEQ multiplex PCR; TCRdb's copy has only in-frame clones and leaves some out. The sample yields roughly 310,000 clones, 8% to 13% seen once. Sequences were obtained from naive CD4+ T cells from blood. Receptors originate from a woman aged 30 to 39 in good health. Both conserved end residues are part of each CDR3. Clone size is stated in some rows and not others, as once, few, many or a class when expanded.

clone_size: NA; j_call: TRBJ2-2; v_call: TRBV18; cdr3_aa: CASSPRQGASGELFF
clone_size: NA; j_call: TRBJ2-3; v_call: TRBV5-1; cdr3_aa: CASSLDGGAYTDTQYF
clone_size: NA; j_call: TRBJ1-1; v_call: TRBV19; cdr3_aa: CASRTGQGFSTEAFF
clone_size: few; j_call: TRBJ2-5; v_call: TRBV6-6; cdr3_aa: CASSHSGFQKTQYF
clone_size: few; j_call: TRBJ2-1; v_call: TRBV5-4; cdr3_aa: CASRTTGQFNEQFF
clone_size: NA; j_call: TRBJ1-4; v_call: TRBV10-3; cdr3_aa: CAISDSVGVELFF
clone_size: few; j_call: TRBJ2-5; v_call: TRBV9; cdr3_aa: CASSVSGQRETQYF
clone_size: NA; j_call: TRBJ2-7; v_call: TRBV7-2; cdr3_aa: CASSRGRSSYEQYF
clone_size: NA; j_call: TRBJ2-6; v_call: TRBV7-2; cdr3_aa: CASRIAQASGANVLTF
clone_size: few; j_call: TRBJ2-7; v_call: TRBV28; cdr3_aa: CASLRGLDEQYF
clone_size: NA; j_call: TRBJ2-3; v_call: TRBV4-3; cdr3_aa: CASSLHRQGAGTDTQYF
clone_size: few; j_call: TRBJ2-4; v_call: TRBV7-9; cdr3_aa: CASSLLVGQGARKNIQYF
clone_size: few; j_call: TRBJ1-5; v_call: TRBV29-1; cdr3_aa: CSVGQENQPQHF
clone_size: few; j_call: TRBJ1-1; v_call: TRBV4-1; cdr3_aa: CASSQGRERREAFF
clone_size: NA; j_call: TRBJ2-3; v_call: TRBV7-7; cdr3_aa: CASSLGRTDTQYF
clone_size: NA; j_call: TRBJ2-5; v_call: TRBV18; cdr3_aa: CASSPPSTSGLTYF
clone_size: few; j_call: TRBJ1-1; v_call: TRBV5-1; cdr3_aa: CASSDPGQLNTEAFF
clone_size: NA; j_call: TRBJ1-1; v_call: TRBV23-1; cdr3_aa: CASRWGQGDGVGLEAFF
clone_size: few; j_call: TRBJ2-3; v_call: TRBV5-4; cdr3_aa: CASSLNGGRDTDTQYF
clone_size: few; j_call: TRBJ1-3; v_call: TRBV28; cdr3_aa: CASSFASTLYF
clone_size: NA; j_call: TRBJ2-7; v_call: TRBV27; cdr3_aa: CASNLAGGGEQYF
clone_size: few; j_call: TRBJ2-7; v_call: TRBV5-1; cdr3_aa: CASSSQDPYEQYF
clone_size: few; j_call: TRBJ1-1; v_call: TRBV30; cdr3_aa: CAWTQPIETEAFF
clone_size: NA; j_call: TRBJ2-6; v_call: TRBV30; cdr3_aa: CAWALGGAGANVLTF
clone_size: few; j_call: TRBJ2-1; v_call: TRBV13; cdr3_aa: CASSFSGSSYNEQFF
clone_size: few; j_call: TRBJ2-1; v_call: TRBV30; cdr3_aa: CAWSVEGYSYNEQFF
clone_size: few; j_call: TRBJ2-3; v_call: TRBV6-1; cdr3_aa: CASSDPGGRAPDTQYF
clone_size: NA; j_call: TRBJ2-7; v_call: TRBV7-2; cdr3_aa: CASSSLSLAGSRPYEQYF
clone_size: few; j_call: TRBJ1-2; v_call: TRBV18; cdr3_aa: CASSPSRADYGYTF
clone_size: many; j_call: TRBJ2-1; v_call: TRBV7-9; cdr3_aa: CASSFRAGVNEQFF
clone_size: NA; j_call: TRBJ2-3; v_call: TRBV15; cdr3_aa: CATSRMQGRDTQYF
clone_size: NA; j_call: TRBJ2-7; v_call: TRBV4-2; cdr3_aa: CASSQDDVAGDYEQYF
clone_size: few; j_call: TRBJ2-7; v_call: TRBV28; cdr3_aa: CASSLQALGRGEGYF
clone_size: few; j_call: TRBJ2-7; v_call: TRBV2; cdr3_aa: CASSGRRAHEQYF
clone_size: NA; j_call: TRBJ1-4; v_call: TRBV9; cdr3_aa: CASSGGTGKLFF
clone_size: NA; j_call: TRBJ2-1; v_call: TRBV7-9; cdr3_aa: CASSHLGGEGRSYNEQFF
clone_size: NA; j_call: TRBJ1-5; v_call: TRBV19; cdr3_aa: CASSQTGSGQPQHF
clone_size: NA; j_call: TRBJ2-7; v_call: TRBV6-5; cdr3_aa: CASRGGYEQYF
clone_size: few; j_call: TRBJ2-3; v_call: TRBV7-3; cdr3_aa: CASSTRGLSKPPDTQYF
clone_size: NA; j_call: TRBJ1-2; v_call: TRBV4-3; cdr3_aa: CASSQTGTTSRGYTF
clone_size: NA; j_call: TRBJ1-1; v_call: TRBV27; cdr3_aa: CASRAGPEAFF
clone_size: NA; j_call: TRBJ2-6; v_call: TRBV30; cdr3_aa: CAWGPGGSGANVLTF
clone_size: few; j_call: TRBJ1-5; v_call: TRBV7-8; cdr3_aa: CASSLELNQPQHF
clone_size: few; j_call: TRBJ1-4; v_call: TRBV4-3; cdr3_aa: CASSQDRRRAEKLFF
clone_size: few; j_call: TRBJ1-1; v_call: TRBV27; cdr3_aa: CASSQDRANTEAFF
clone_size: few; j_call: TRBJ2-1; v_call: TRBV5-1; cdr3_aa: CASSLGATTQFF
clone_size: few; j_call: TRBJ2-5; v_call: TRBV30; cdr3_aa: CAWSSDRLAVLRQETQYF
clone_size: few; j_call: TRBJ2-5; v_call: TRBV5-1; cdr3_aa: CASSLLLETQYF
clone_size: NA; j_call: TRBJ2-1; v_call: TRBV7-2; cdr3_aa: CASSLSPDNSGRTYNEQFF
clone_size: few; j_call: TRBJ2-1; v_call: TRBV7-2; cdr3_aa: CASSVTSGWNEQFF
clone_size: NA; j_call: TRBJ2-7; v_call: TRBV19; cdr3_aa: CASSRARDSQFEQYF
clone_size: few; j_call: TRBJ1-1; v_call: TRBV11-2; cdr3_aa: CASSLDEDRQAFF
clone_size: NA; j_call: TRBJ2-3; v_call: TRBV7-3; cdr3_aa: CASSSQAAGNTDTQYF
clone_size: few; j_call: TRBJ2-7; v_call: TRBV2; cdr3_aa: CATTTSGTYEQYF
clone_size: few; j_call: TRBJ2-1; v_call: TRBV2; cdr3_aa: CASTSGLAAFEQFF